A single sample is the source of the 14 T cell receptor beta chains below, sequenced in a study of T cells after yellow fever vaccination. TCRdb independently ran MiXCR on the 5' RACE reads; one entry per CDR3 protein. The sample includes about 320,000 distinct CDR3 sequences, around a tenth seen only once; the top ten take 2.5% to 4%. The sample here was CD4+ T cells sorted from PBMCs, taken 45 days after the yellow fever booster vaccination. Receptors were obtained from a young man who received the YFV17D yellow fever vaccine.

The CDR3 coding sequence is TGTGCCATCAGACAGGACACTGAAGCTTTCTTT. Amino acid sequence: CAIRQDTEAFF. The chain couples TRBV10-3 to TRBJ1-1; D may be TRBD1 (5 bases). Germline V gene sequence: CDR1 ENHRY, CDR2 SYGVKD. Trimming stripped 6 bases from V and 3 bases from J, with 5 bases between. There are 11 residues in the CDR3.

The CDR3 loop is CASSSWTGPQAFF. For the CDR3, the DNA is TGTGCCAGCAGCTCCTGGACAGGACCTCAAGCTTTCTTT. The V gene is TRBV28, the J gene TRBJ1-1; 7 positions match TRBD1. Germline values: CDR1 MDHEN, CDR2 SYDVKM. This CDR3 spans 13 amino acids. J lost 9 bases, V lost 6 bases, and 10 bases had no gene match.

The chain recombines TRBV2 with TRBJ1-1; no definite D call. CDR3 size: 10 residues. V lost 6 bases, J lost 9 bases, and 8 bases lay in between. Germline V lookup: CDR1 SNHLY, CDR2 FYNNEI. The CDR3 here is CASRWLQAFF. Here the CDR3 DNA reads TGTGCCAGCAGATGGCTCCAAGCTTTCTTT.

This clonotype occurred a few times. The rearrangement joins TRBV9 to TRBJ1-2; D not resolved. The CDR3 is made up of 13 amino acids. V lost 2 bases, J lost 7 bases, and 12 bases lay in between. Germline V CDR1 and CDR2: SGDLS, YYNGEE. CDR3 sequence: CASSVTVEGGYTF. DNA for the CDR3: TGTGCCAGCAGCGTTACGGTGGAGGGTGGCTACACCTTC.

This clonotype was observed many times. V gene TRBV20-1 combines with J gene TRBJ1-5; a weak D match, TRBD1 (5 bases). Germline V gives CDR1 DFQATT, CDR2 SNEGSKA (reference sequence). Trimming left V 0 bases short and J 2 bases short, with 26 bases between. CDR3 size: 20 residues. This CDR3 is CSARDYLQEISRRGNQPQHF. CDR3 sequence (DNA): TGCAGTGCTAGAGACTACCTACAGGAAATTTCTCGCAGGGGCAATCAGCCCCAGCATTTT.

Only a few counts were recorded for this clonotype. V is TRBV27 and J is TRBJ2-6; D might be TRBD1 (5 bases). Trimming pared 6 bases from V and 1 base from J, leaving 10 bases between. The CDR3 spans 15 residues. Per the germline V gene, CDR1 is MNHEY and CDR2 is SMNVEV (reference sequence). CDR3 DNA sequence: TGTGCCAGCAGGCAAACAGGATCTGGGGCCAACGTCCTGACTTTC. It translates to CASRQTGSGANVLTF.

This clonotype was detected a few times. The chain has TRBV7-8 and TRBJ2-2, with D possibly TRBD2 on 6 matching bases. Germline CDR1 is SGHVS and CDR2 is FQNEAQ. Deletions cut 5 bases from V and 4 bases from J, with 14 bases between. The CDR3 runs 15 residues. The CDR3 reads CASSPGPGGTGELFF. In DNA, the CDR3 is TGTGCCAGCAGCCCAGGGCCCGGGGGCACCGGGGAGCTGTTTTTT. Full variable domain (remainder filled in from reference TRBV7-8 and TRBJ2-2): GAGVSQSPRYKVAKRGQDVALRCDPISGHVSLFWYQQALGQGPEFLTYFQNEAQLDKSGLPSDRFFAERPEGSVSTLKIQRTQQEDSAVYLCASSPGPGGTGELFFGEGSRLTVL.

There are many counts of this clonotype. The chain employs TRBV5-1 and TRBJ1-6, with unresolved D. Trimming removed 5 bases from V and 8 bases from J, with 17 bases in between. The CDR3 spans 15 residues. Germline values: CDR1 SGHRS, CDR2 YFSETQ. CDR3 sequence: CASSKNTQPDSPLHF. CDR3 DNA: TGCGCCAGCAGTAAAAACACCCAGCCAGATTCACCCCTCCACTTT.

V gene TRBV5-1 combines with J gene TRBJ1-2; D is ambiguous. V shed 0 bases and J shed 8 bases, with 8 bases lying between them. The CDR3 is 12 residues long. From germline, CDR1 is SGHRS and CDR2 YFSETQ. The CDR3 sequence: CASSLEASGYTF. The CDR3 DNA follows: TGCGCCAGCAGCTTGGAGGCTTCAGGCTACACCTTC.

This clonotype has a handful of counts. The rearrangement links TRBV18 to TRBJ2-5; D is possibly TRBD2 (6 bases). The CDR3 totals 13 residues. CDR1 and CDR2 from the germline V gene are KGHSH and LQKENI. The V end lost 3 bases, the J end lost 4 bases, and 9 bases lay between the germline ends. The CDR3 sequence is CASSPGGAETQYF. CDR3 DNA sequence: TGTGCCAGCTCACCCGGGGGTGCAGAGACCCAGTACTTC.

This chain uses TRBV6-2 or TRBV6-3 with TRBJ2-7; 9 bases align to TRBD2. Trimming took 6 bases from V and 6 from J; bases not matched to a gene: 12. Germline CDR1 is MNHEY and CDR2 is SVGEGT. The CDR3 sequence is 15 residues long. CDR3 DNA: TGTGCCAGCAGAACCACTGGCGGGGGGGCCCTCGAGCAGTACGTC. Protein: CASRTTGGGALEQYV.

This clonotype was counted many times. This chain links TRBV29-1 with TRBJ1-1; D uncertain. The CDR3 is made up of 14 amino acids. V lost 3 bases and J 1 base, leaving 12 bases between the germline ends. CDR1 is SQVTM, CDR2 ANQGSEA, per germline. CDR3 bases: TGCAGCGTTGAGGAGACCTTGGGGAACACTGAAGCTTTCTTT. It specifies CSVEETLGNTEAFF. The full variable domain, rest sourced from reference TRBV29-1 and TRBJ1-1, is SAVISQKPSRDICQRGTSLTIQCQVDSQVTMMFWYRQQPGQSLTLIATANQGSEATYESGFVIDKFPISRPNLTFSTLTVSNMSPEDSSIYLCSVEETLGNTEAFFGQGTRLTVV.

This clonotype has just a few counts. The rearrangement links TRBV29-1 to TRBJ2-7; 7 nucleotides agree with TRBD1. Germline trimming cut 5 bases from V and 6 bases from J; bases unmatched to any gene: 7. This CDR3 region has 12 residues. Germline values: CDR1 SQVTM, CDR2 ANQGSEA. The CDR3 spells CSVWTGRSEQYF. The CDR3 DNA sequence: TGCAGCGTTTGGACAGGCCGCTCCGAGCAGTACTTC.

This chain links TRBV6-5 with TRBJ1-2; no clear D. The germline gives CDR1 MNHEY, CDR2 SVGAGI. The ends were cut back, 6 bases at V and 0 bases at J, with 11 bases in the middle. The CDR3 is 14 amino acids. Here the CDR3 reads CASSRPGSNYGYTF. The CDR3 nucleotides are TGTGCCAGCAGCCGTCCGGGGTCTAACTATGGCTACACCTTC.